The 32 T cell receptor beta chains in this list originate from one sample, sequenced in a study of identical twins. TCRdb re-analysed the 5' RACE reads in MiXCR, keeping a single row per CDR3 protein. The sample lists about 220,000 distinct CDR3 sequences; roughly 10% were seen once. The sample taken for sequencing was memory (CD45RO+) T cells sorted from blood. The receptors were sampled from a young woman in good health.

The chain combines TRBV6-1 with TRBJ2-1, with 9 bases matching TRBD1. This CDR3 is 14 amino acids long. The germline gives CDR1 MNHNS, CDR2 SASEGT. V dropped 2 bases and J dropped 10; count of bases not matched to a gene: 6. The CDR3 loop is CASSELDRGREQFF. The CDR3 region has the DNA TGTGCCAGCAGTGAATTGGACAGGGGTAGGGAGCAGTTCTTC.

This clonotype was seen a handful of times. The chain uses TRBV12-3 or TRBV12-4 and TRBJ2-1; TRBD2 matches at 12 bases. This CDR3 spans 15 amino acids. V was pared by 6 bases and J by 3 bases, with 3 bases of the junction left unmatched. DNA for the CDR3: TGTGCCAGCAGACGACTAGCGGGGGACTACAATGAGCAGTTCTTC. This sequence encodes CASRRLAGDYNEQFF.

This clonotype showed up just a few times. V and J are TRBV2 and TRBJ2-1; D uncertain. This CDR3 region has 13 residues. Per the germline V gene, CDR1 is SNHLY and CDR2 is FYNNEI. V gave up 7 bases and J gave up 6 bases, with 13 bases separating them. CDR3 residues: CASIKVIGNEQFF. The DNA of the CDR3 is TGTGCCAGCATCAAGGTTATAGGCAATGAGCAGTTCTTC.

In this sample, this clonotype turned up many times. This chain connects TRBV12-3 or TRBV12-4 to TRBJ1-1; TRBD1 aligns across 7 bases. CDR3 length equals 14 residues. V dropped 3 bases and J dropped 2; count of bases not matched to a gene: 3. CDR3 residues: CASSFGQVNTEAFF. In nucleotides, the CDR3 is TGTGCCAGCAGTTTCGGACAGGTTAACACTGAAGCTTTCTTT.

J is TRBJ1-5 and V is TRBV2, with D maybe TRBD1 (5 bases). The CDR3 consists of 13 residues. The germline CDR1 and CDR2 sequences are SNHLY and FYNNEI. Trimming pared 3 bases from V and 5 bases from J, leaving 8 bases between. In DNA, the CDR3 is TGTGCCAGCAGTGAGGGGGGGGATCAGCCCCAGCATTTT. As protein: CASSEGGDQPQHF.

The chain combines TRBV25-1 with TRBJ2-1; 7 bases match TRBD1. V shed 8 bases, J shed 3 bases, and the junction held 10 bases outside the gene matches. CDR1 and CDR2 (germline): MGHDK, SYGVNS. The CDR3 runs to 15 residues. The CDR3 DNA reads TGTGCCAGCTCAACTATTGACAGGGACTACAATGAGCAGTTCTTC. Translated, it gives CASSTIDRDYNEQFF. Based on the CDR3 plus reference TRBV25-1 and TRBJ2-1, the full variable domain is EADIYQTPRYLVIGTGKKITLECSQTMGHDKMYWYQQDPGMELHLIHYSYGVNSTEKGDLSSESTVSRIRTEHFPLTLESARPSHTSQYLCASSTIDRDYNEQFFGPGTRLTVL.

The V and J genes are TRBV7-2 and TRBJ2-7; TRBD2 might be the D (5 bases). The V end lost 2 bases, the J end lost 0 bases, and 11 bases lay between the germline ends. The CDR3 covers 15 residues. CDR1 is SGHTA, CDR2 FQGNSA, per germline. CDR3: CASSLYGSDSYEQYF. The DNA of the CDR3 is TGTGCCAGCAGCTTATATGGGAGCGACTCCTACGAGCAGTACTTC.

This clonotype occurred a few times. The chain combines TRBV27 with TRBJ2-6; possible D gene TRBD1, 6 bases. Trimming shortened V by 6 bases and J by 3 bases, and 15 bases separated the two germline ends. Germline V gene sequence: CDR1 MNHEY, CDR2 SMNVEV (reference sequence). CDR3 size: 16 residues. CDR3 amino acids: CASSRGTGRGANVLTF. The CDR3 DNA is TGTGCCAGCAGCCGAGGAACAGGGCGTGGGGCCAACGTCCTGACTTTC.

This clonotype was counted between two and nine times. V is TRBV6-5 and J is TRBJ2-1, with 7 bases identical to TRBD2. Germline lookup yields CDR1 MNHEY and CDR2 SVGAGI. The junction had 10 bases not matched to a gene; V was cut back by 2 bases and J by 9 bases. This CDR3 region has 15 residues. For the CDR3, the DNA is TGTGCCAGCAGTTACGAGGGAGGGGCTAAGCGTGAGCAGTTCTTC. Amino acid sequence: CASSYEGGAKREQFF.

This chain uses TRBV27 with TRBJ2-7; tentative D call: TRBD1 (6 bases). The CDR3 covers 14 residues. Deletions cut 1 base from V and 2 bases from J, with 9 bases between. The germline V gene has CDR1 MNHEY and CDR2 SMNVEV (reference sequence). CDR3 protein: CASSLYRDTYEQYF. The CDR3, as DNA: TGTGCCAGCAGTTTATACCGGGACACCTACGAGCAGTACTTC.

This clonotype has ten or more counts. The J gene is TRBJ1-2, the V gene TRBV29-1, with a possible D match to TRBD1 (6 bases). Looked up from germline, CDR1 is SQVTM and CDR2 is ANQGSEA. The V gene lost 2 bases and the J gene lost 7 bases, with 11 bases spanning the gap. The CDR3 has 12 residues. CDR3 coding DNA: TGCAGCGTTGAAAGACAGGAGGGTGGCTACACCTTC. Protein: CSVERQEGGYTF.

This clonotype was observed a handful of times. The CDR3 region has the DNA TGCGCCAGCAACCTTGGGGGGAGCACCTTTTCCTACGAGCAGTACTTC. This encodes CASNLGGSTFSYEQYF. The chain has TRBV5-1 and TRBJ2-7; tentatively, D is TRBD2 (6 bases). V lost 6 bases, J lost 1 base, and 20 bases lay in between. This CDR3 has 16 residues. The germline gives CDR1 SGHRS, CDR2 YFSETQ.

This chain connects TRBV7-8 to TRBJ1-1; D gene ambiguous. This CDR3 comprises 12 residues. Germline V lookup: CDR1 SGHVS, CDR2 FQNEAQ. The ends were cut back, 6 bases at V and 0 bases at J, with 5 bases in the middle. The CDR3 region is CASRLLNTEAFF. DNA for the CDR3: TGTGCCAGCAGGTTACTGAACACTGAAGCTTTCTTT.

V gene TRBV5-1 combines with J gene TRBJ2-1; 8 bases line up with TRBD2. Germline trimming cut 2 bases from V and 8 bases from J; bases unmatched to any gene: 9. Germline CDR1 is SGHRS and CDR2 is YFSETQ. The CDR3 totals 15 residues. The CDR3 sequence: CASSFFSGTSDEQFF. CDR3 nucleotide sequence: TGCGCCAGCAGCTTCTTTTCCGGGACTAGTGATGAGCAGTTCTTC.

This clonotype has just a few counts. In DNA, the CDR3 is TGTGCCATCCTATCGGGAGGCTCCTACAATGAGCAGTTCTTC. Translation gives CAILSGGSYNEQFF. This chain uses TRBV10-3 with TRBJ2-1; 7 bases match TRBD2. This CDR3 spans 14 amino acids. The V and J ends lost 8 bases and 0 bases, in that order; junction bases with no gene match: 4. CDR1 and CDR2 from the germline V gene are ENHRY and SYGVKD.

The chain is built from TRBV5-5 and TRBJ1-2; D is perhaps TRBD1 (5 bases). The CDR3 consists of 14 residues. V lost 2 bases and J 6 bases, leaving 14 bases between the germline ends. CDR1 and CDR2 (germline): SGHKS, YYEKEE (reference sequence). In DNA, the CDR3 is TGTGCCAGCAGCTTTGGGGGGTTCGGCCATGGCTACACCTTC. Translating gives CASSFGGFGHGYTF.

This clonotype was counted ten times or more. This chain connects TRBV2 to TRBJ1-2, with a weak D call TRBD1 (6 bases). Trimming removed 2 bases at V and 5 bases at J, with 9 bases between. The V gene's germline CDR1 is SNHLY and CDR2 FYNNEI. The CDR3 covers 13 residues. The CDR3 spells CASSERGQYGYTF. CDR3 DNA sequence: TGTGCCAGCAGTGAAAGAGGACAGTATGGCTACACCTTC.

There are a few counts of this clonotype. This chain uses TRBV27 with TRBJ2-2, with 8 bases aligning to TRBD1. The trim removed 0 bases at V and 3 bases at J, leaving 6 bases unmatched. CDR3 length: 17 residues. CDR1 is MNHEY and CDR2 is SMNVEV in the germline V gene (reference sequence). CDR3 nucleotide sequence: TGTGCCAGCAGTTTATCCGGCAGGGGGCGCGACACCGGGGAGCTGTTTTTT. The encoded protein is CASSLSGRGRDTGELFF.

This clonotype occurred a few times. J is TRBJ2-7 and V is TRBV15; the D gene could be TRBD1 or TRBD2 (5 bases each). V lost 5 bases, J lost 3 bases, and 11 bases lay in between. Germline V gives CDR1 LNHNV, CDR2 YYDKDF (reference sequence). The CDR3 has 13 amino acids. The chain's CDR3 is CATSEGTNYEQYF. CDR3 coding DNA: TGTGCCACCAGCGAAGGGACCAACTACGAGCAGTACTTC.

This clonotype was seen a handful of times. The V call is TRBV6-1, the J call TRBJ2-3; a possible D gene is TRBD2 (5 bases). Trimming stripped 3 bases from V and 10 bases from J, with 5 bases between. CDR3 length equals 10 residues. The germline V gene has CDR1 MNHNS and CDR2 SASEGT. The CDR3 sequence is CASSERAQYF. As DNA, the CDR3 is TGTGCCAGCAGTGAGCGGGCGCAGTATTTT.

This clonotype was counted between two and nine times. The chain carries TRBV15 and TRBJ2-4; no reliable D call. Trimming shortened V by 5 bases and J by 1 base, and 9 bases separated the two germline ends. Germline CDR1 and CDR2: LNHNV and YYDKDF (reference sequence). This CDR3 comprises 14 residues. CDR3 DNA sequence: TGTGCCACCAGCGCCCCGGGTGCCAAAAACATTCAGTACTTC. Translating it yields CATSAPGAKNIQYF.

This clonotype was detected a few times. This chain connects TRBV7-8 to TRBJ2-1, with a tentative D call TRBD2 (6 bases). V lost 5 bases, J lost 9 bases, and 17 bases lay in between. Germline V CDR1 and CDR2: SGHVS, FQNEAQ. This CDR3 contains 14 residues. The CDR3 DNA is TGTGCCAGCAGCCTCCTGACTAGTCCTACTGAGCAGTTCTTC. This translates into CASSLLTSPTEQFF.

The chain links TRBV3-1 to TRBJ2-3; D gene unclear. Germline lookup yields CDR1 LGHDT and CDR2 YNNKEL (reference sequence). The V end was cut by 11 bases, the J end by 4 bases, with 22 bases between. This CDR3 contains 15 residues. The CDR3 DNA reads as TGTGCCTCTAAAACGTACTACCGGAGCCCAGATACGCAGTATTTT. It translates to CASKTYYRSPDTQYF.

This clonotype occurred many times. The chain employs TRBV2 and TRBJ1-6; D gene unclear. From germline, CDR1 is SNHLY and CDR2 FYNNEI. The CDR3 totals 15 residues. Deletions cut 3 bases from V and 5 bases from J, with 11 bases between. This CDR3 is CASSEVERDNSPLHF. CDR3 bases: TGTGCCAGCAGTGAGGTTGAAAGGGATAATTCACCCCTCCACTTT.

In regard to this clonotype: One junction end disagrees with the germline gene, perhaps due to a read error. The V and J genes are TRBV6-5 and TRBJ2-3; weak D call: TRBD2 (5 bases). This CDR3 spans 15 amino acids. Germline V gene data show CDR1 as MNHEY and CDR2 as SVGAGI. In DNA form, the CDR3 reads TGTCCCAGCAGTTACCGGGGTAGAAGGACAGATACGCAGTATTTT. Its protein product is CPSSYRGRRTDTQYF.

This chain joins TRBV27 and TRBJ2-2; D gene ambiguous. Germline CDR1 MNHEY, CDR2 SMNVEV (reference sequence). The CDR3 length is 14 residues. V was pared by 0 bases and J by 6 bases, with 8 bases between. This CDR3 reads CASSLSSRSGELFF. For the CDR3, the DNA is TGTGCCAGCAGTTTATCATCTAGATCCGGGGAGCTGTTTTTT.

This clonotype came up a few times. The rearrangement uses TRBV12-3 or TRBV12-4 and TRBJ2-2; TRBD1 is a possible D gene (6 bases). The CDR3 is made up of 14 amino acids. V dropped 7 bases and J dropped 2 bases, with 11 bases sitting between them. The CDR3 protein is CASKRTANTGELFF. The CDR3 DNA is TGTGCCAGCAAACGGACAGCTAACACCGGGGAGCTGTTTTTT.

The chain couples TRBV12-3 or TRBV12-4 to TRBJ2-2; D could derive from TRBD1 or TRBD2 (5 bases each). The CDR3 length is 17 residues. The V end lost 6 bases, the J end lost 5 bases, and 22 bases lay between the germline ends. The DNA of the CDR3 is TGTGCCAGCAGCTATCGGACGGGGATAGGGGATACCGGGGAGCTGTTTTTT. It codes for CASSYRTGIGDTGELFF.

The chain uses TRBV4-2 and TRBJ2-1, with 8 bases lining up with TRBD2. The J segment lost 4 bases and the V segment lost 0 bases, leaving 5 bases of the junction unmatched. Germline CDR1 LGHNA, CDR2 YNFKEQ. The CDR3 is 16 amino acids. The CDR3 DNA reads as TGTGCCAGCAGCCAAGAACCCAGCGGGAGTTACAATGAGCAGTTCTTC. It translates to CASSQEPSGSYNEQFF.

The chain is built from TRBV6-5 and TRBJ2-2, with TRBD1 matching over 8 bases. The CDR3 has 15 residues. Unmatched junction bases numbered 6, after V lost 2 bases and J lost 7 bases. Germline V gene data show CDR1 as MNHEY and CDR2 as SVGAGI. This chain's CDR3 is CASSYQAGGNGELFF. In nucleotides, the CDR3 is TGTGCCAGCAGTTACCAGGCAGGGGGCAACGGGGAGCTGTTTTTT.

Written as DNA, the CDR3 is TGTGCCAGCAGCCCCTCGGGGGGGCCGTCAGATACGCAGTATTTT. Protein sequence: CASSPSGGPSDTQYF. The chain has TRBV7-8 and TRBJ2-3, with 8 bases aligning to TRBD2. Germline-derived CDR1 and CDR2 are SGHVS and FQNEAQ. With 5 bases clipped from V and 4 bases from J, the junction kept 8 bases outside the gene matches. This CDR3 region has 15 residues.

The chain joins TRBV6-1 to TRBJ1-1; D not certain. CDR1 and CDR2 (germline): MNHNS, SASEGT. The CDR3 runs 16 residues. V lost 6 bases and J 0 bases, leaving 17 bases between the germline ends. The CDR3 region is CASSAVTGNMNTEAFF. For the CDR3, the DNA is TGTGCCAGCAGCGCGGTAACGGGGAACATGAACACTGAAGCTTTCTTT.